Below, 21 T cell receptor beta chains from the same sample are listed, as sequenced in a study of memory CD4+ T cells and cytomegalovirus serostatus. The sort gate was single viable CD3+CD4+CD8-CD45RO+ cells for memory CD4+ T cells. The table came from immunoSEQ multiplex PCR; TCRdb's copy has only in-frame clones and leaves some out. The table includes approximately 46,000 clones, around four fifths detected once. The specimen sequenced was memory CD4+ T cells from blood. The receptor set was obtained from an adult in good health and CMV-seronegative.

The chain links TRBV9 to TRBJ2-1, with 7 bases lining up with TRBD2. The V gene's germline CDR1 is SGDLS and CDR2 YYNGEE. The ends lost 1 base at V and 9 bases at J; junction bases unmatched: 10. The CDR3 runs 15 residues. The CDR3 DNA reads as TGTGCCAGCAGCGTAAGGGAGGGTTCACGTAGTGAGCAGTTCTTC. Amino acids: CASSVREGSRSEQFF.

The chain is built from TRBV2 and TRBJ2-5; TRBD2 agrees at 8 bases. Germline V gene sequence: CDR1 SNHLY, CDR2 FYNNEI. This CDR3 spans 15 amino acids. The junction had 9 bases not matched to a gene; V was cut back by 4 bases and J by 5 bases. The CDR3 coding sequence is TGTGCCAGCAGTGGGACGGGGGGGGAAATGGAGACCCAGTACTTC. Translated, it gives CASSGTGGEMETQYF. Combining the CDR3 with reference TRBV2 and TRBJ2-5 gives the whole variable domain EPEVTQTPSHQVTQMGQEVILRCVPISNHLYFYWYRQILGQKVEFLVSFYNNEISEKSEIFDDQFSVERPDGSNFTLKIRSTKLEDSAMYFCASSGTGGEMETQYFGPGTRLLVL.

V and J are TRBV5-6 and TRBJ2-5, with D tentatively TRBD1 (6 bases). CDR3 length equals 15 residues. The germline V gene encodes CDR1 SGHDT and CDR2 YYEEEE. V was pared by 5 bases and J by 3 bases, with 17 bases between. In DNA form, the CDR3 reads TGTGCCAGCAGGGGGTTTGGACAGAGGGAAGAGACCCAGTACTTC. Translating it yields CASRGFGQREETQYF.

This clone was recorded only once. This sequence joins TRBV29-1 and TRBJ1-2, with a possible D match to TRBD1 (6 bases). Germline loops: CDR1 SQVTM, CDR2 ANQGSEA. The CDR3 spans 12 residues. Trimming took off 7 bases at V and 3 bases at J, with 12 bases between the two ends. The CDR3 region is CSALQGDYGYTF. In DNA form, the CDR3 reads TGCAGCGCTCTACAGGGAGACTATGGCTACACCTTC.

There are a few counts of this clone. This chain uses TRBV27 with TRBJ1-2; weak D call: TRBD1 (5 bases). The CDR3 has 12 residues. Trimming removed 8 bases at V and 8 bases at J, with 15 bases between. The germline V gene encodes CDR1 MNHEY and CDR2 SMNVEV (reference sequence). The CDR3 DNA is TGTGCCAGCGGGGCGGGGGGAGGCGGCTACACCTTC. This gives the protein CASGAGGGGYTF.

This clone was picked up one time. V usage is TRBV7-6 and J usage is TRBJ2-1; TRBD1 aligns across 7 bases. The germline V gene encodes CDR1 SGHVS and CDR2 FNYEAQ. CDR3 size: 13 residues. The trim removed 0 bases at V and 9 bases at J, leaving 2 bases unmatched. The CDR3 sequence: CASSLAAGGEQFF. CDR3 DNA: TGTGCCAGCAGCTTAGCAGCAGGGGGTGAGCAGTTCTTC.

The chain links TRBV27 to TRBJ1-5; D possibly corresponds to TRBD1 (5 bases). This CDR3 is 15 amino acids long. The V end lost 1 base, the J end lost 0 bases, and 7 bases lay between the germline ends. Germline V gene lookup returns CDR1 MNHEY and CDR2 SMNVEV (reference sequence). CDR3 region: CASSLWGNSNQPQHF. CDR3 coding DNA: TGTGCCAGCAGTTTATGGGGGAATAGCAATCAGCCCCAGCATTTT.

The chain carries TRBV11-1 and TRBJ2-7; no firm D call. Germline V lookup: CDR1 SGHAT, CDR2 FQDESV (reference sequence). V was pared by 5 bases and J by 2 bases, with 13 bases between. The CDR3 length is 14 residues. CDR3 sequence (DNA): TGTGCCAGCAGCCCGATTGATGGTACCTACGAGCAGTACTTC. This sequence encodes CASSPIDGTYEQYF.

The chain couples TRBV2 to TRBJ2-1; D is possibly TRBD2 (6 bases). Germline V gives CDR1 SNHLY, CDR2 FYNNEI. CDR3 size: 14 residues. The germline V and J ends were trimmed by 10 bases and 4 bases, with 17 bases remaining between them. CDR3 coding DNA: TGTGCCATCCAGGAGGGACTGGGGTACAATGAGCAGTTCTTC. Its translation is CAIQEGLGYNEQFF.

The rearrangement links TRBV11-2 to TRBJ2-3; D is undetermined. The germline V gene has CDR1 SGHAT and CDR2 FQNNGV. CDR3 length: 15 residues. V gave up 1 base and J gave up 4 bases, with 12 bases separating them. CDR3 sequence: CASSLAVAGADTQYF. In nucleotides, the CDR3 is TGTGCCAGCAGCTTAGCGGTAGCTGGCGCAGATACGCAGTATTTT.

A few counts support this clone. For the CDR3, the DNA is TGTGCCAGTAGTATGATAACCGGGGAGCTGTTTTTT. It specifies CASSMITGELFF. The chain has TRBV19 and TRBJ2-2; D uncertain. This CDR3 is 12 amino acids long. The germline V gene has CDR1 LNHDA and CDR2 SQIVND (reference sequence). V lost 3 bases to trimming and J lost 5 bases, with 4 bases between them.

The chain recombines TRBV29-1 with TRBJ1-2; 8 bases match TRBD1. Germline loops: CDR1 SQVTM, CDR2 ANQGSEA. V shed 3 bases and J 1 base; nucleotides not matched to a gene: 4. The CDR3 spans 14 residues. The DNA for the CDR3 is TGCAGCGTTGACAGGACAGGGAATAACTATGGCTACACCTTC. It encodes CSVDRTGNNYGYTF.

V usage is TRBV27 and J usage is TRBJ1-4; TRBD1 aligns across 7 bases. CDR1 and CDR2 from the germline V gene are MNHEY and SMNVEV (reference sequence). The CDR3 sequence is 14 residues long. After removal of 5 bases from V and 5 bases from J, the junction contained 5 bases not matched to a gene. CDR3 protein: CASSPTGWNEKLFF. The CDR3 DNA is TGTGCCAGCAGTCCGACAGGGTGGAATGAAAAACTGTTTTTT.

The chain is built from TRBV6-1 and TRBJ1-1; no firm D call. The CDR3 loop spans 14 amino acids. The ends were cut back, 1 base at V and 4 bases at J, with 10 bases in the middle. Germline values: CDR1 MNHNS, CDR2 SASEGT. The CDR3 here is CASSEGDYGTEAFF. As DNA, the CDR3 is TGTGCCAGCAGTGAAGGGGATTATGGCACTGAAGCTTTCTTT.

This clone was seen more than once but under ten times. The V gene is TRBV25-1, the J gene TRBJ1-6, with D maybe TRBD1 (5 bases). CDR1 and CDR2 (germline): MGHDK, SYGVNS. The CDR3 sequence is 15 residues long. Deletions cut 0 bases from V and 7 bases from J, with 10 bases between. The CDR3 DNA follows: TGTGCCAGCAGTGAATATGCGGGGGACAATTCACCCCTCCACTTT. Translation gives CASSEYAGDNSPLHF. Filled out from reference TRBV25-1 and TRBJ1-6, the complete variable domain reads EADIYQTPRYLVIGTGKKITLECSQTMGHDKMYWYQQDPGMELHLIHYSYGVNSTEKGDLSSESTVSRIRTEHFPLTLESARPSHTSQYLCASSEYAGDNSPLHFGNGTRLTVT.

V and J are TRBV10-2 and TRBJ1-6, with D unresolved. Trimming removed 7 bases from V and 6 bases from J, with 7 bases in between. This CDR3 region has 12 residues. The germline CDR1 and CDR2 sequences are WSHSY and SAAADI. CDR3: CASNPGNSPLHF. The CDR3 nucleotides are TGCGCCAGCAATCCGGGTAATTCACCCCTCCACTTT.

This clone showed up just a few times. The chain combines TRBV11-2 with TRBJ2-3, with 7 bases matching TRBD1. The CDR3 sequence is 15 residues long. Per germline, CDR1 SGHAT and CDR2 FQNNGV. Trimming at V came to 0 bases and at J to 3 bases, leaving 3 bases not matched to a gene. The CDR3 bases are TGTGCCAGCAGCTTAGACACCAGGGGGACAGATACGCAGTATTTT. Amino acids: CASSLDTRGTDTQYF.

The chain has TRBV7-9 and TRBJ1-2, with D perhaps TRBD1 (5 bases). Germline-derived CDR1 and CDR2 are SEHNR and FQNEAQ (reference sequence). This CDR3 is 13 amino acids long. Trimming removed 2 bases from V and 8 bases from J, with 12 bases in between. CDR3: CASSLWGEFGYTF. The CDR3 DNA follows: TGTGCCAGCAGCTTATGGGGGGAGTTCGGCTACACCTTC.

The CDR3 DNA reads as TGTGCCAGCAGCCTGTACGCGGGTTTGGATGAGCAGTTCTTC. This codes for CASSLYAGLDEQFF. The chain employs TRBV5-6 and TRBJ2-1; perhaps TRBD2 as D (5 bases). This CDR3 is built from 14 residues. With 4 bases removed from V and 8 bases from J, the gap between germline ends came to 16 bases. The germline CDR1 and CDR2 sequences are SGHDT and YYEEEE.

This clone turned up a few times. The chain has TRBV7-2 and TRBJ2-3; tentative D call: TRBD1 (6 bases). This CDR3 has 18 amino acids. V gave up 5 bases and J gave up 1 base, with 22 bases separating them. In germline, CDR1 is SGHTA, CDR2 FQGNSA. CDR3: CASSPPEGGTRGTDTQYF. CDR3 coding DNA: TGTGCCAGCAGCCCCCCCGAAGGGGGAACCAGGGGCACAGATACGCAGTATTTT.

The gene calls are TRBV9 and TRBJ1-2; weak D call: TRBD1 (5 bases). Germline V gene data show CDR1 as SGDLS and CDR2 as YYNGEE. V was pared by 3 bases and J by 0 bases, with 12 bases between. CDR3 length: 15 amino acids. CDR3 bases: TGTGCCAGCAGCGCAGGGACCGCATCTAACTATGGCTACACCTTC. Amino acid sequence: CASSAGTASNYGYTF.